This TCR beta chain was captured by sequencing in a study of blood T cell repertoires in COVID-19. Study as a whole: Specimens from acute and convalescent COVID-19 originated in the United States, Italy and Spain. Sample material is recorded as cDNA or gDNA derived from T cells, B-cell-depleted T cells, or PBMCs.

Trimming took off 4 bases at V and 5 bases at J, with 12 bases between the two ends. Germline lookup yields CDR1 SGHRS and CDR2 YFSETQ. This CDR3 has 13 residues. Original methodology: Reference gene primer amplification in the assay estimated nucleated cell counts. Some clones are missing from TCRdb's copy, which holds only in-frame ones; the method was immunoSEQ multiplex PCR. The V and J calls and the clone size are those of that table, but D and trimming were determined from the DNA. The sample holds about 160,000 clones; about 93% are singletons and the top ten take 4.6%. The receptor's source is a woman aged 45-60 years with acute or convalescent COVID-19. The sequenced material came from peripheral blood. The V gene is TRBV5-1, the J gene TRBJ2-5; D gene unclear. The DNA of the CDR3 is TGCGCCAGCAGCGATTGGCTCCAGGAGACCCAGTACTTC. It codes for CASSDWLQETQYF.